The clone carrying this TCR beta chain was detected a few times. Antigen specificity is unknown. One entry per CDR3 protein, called by TCRdb with MiXCR from the 5' RACE reads. Of roughly 42,000 distinct CDR3 sequences listed, around 20% were seen once; the top ten hold less than 5%. The sorted Tregs were CD4+CD25+CD127-/low cells. General study findings and limits: In terms of TCR gene usage, tumor memory CD4+ T cells clustered together with blood and lymph node memory CD4+ cells, as well as with lymph node naive CD4+ cells. Whole repertoires were not studied in the larger cohort, only one V-J beta rearrangement.

This TCR came from a female donor with breast cancer. Specimen: Tregs sorted from blood.

In nucleotides, the CDR3 is TGTGCCAGCAGCTTAGGAATACAGGGCCCGACCTACGAGCAGTACTTC. Encoded protein: CASSLGIQGPTYEQYF. This rearrangement joins TRBV7-9 to TRBJ2-7; the D gene is possibly TRBD1 (6 bases). With 1 base removed from V and 2 bases from J, the gap between germline ends came to 15 bases. Germline assignment: CDR1 SEHNR and CDR2 FQNEAQ (reference sequence). There are 16 residues in the CDR3.